This passage covers 32 T cell receptor beta chains from one sample sequenced in a study of cytomegalovirus exposure and HLA in healthy donors (dated by TCRdb to between 2016 and 2019). Library method: the immunoSEQ multiplex PCR assay. A mixture of 60 forward primers for TCR Vbeta segments and 13 reverse primers for TCR Jbeta segments was used in the multiplex PCR. What TCRdb holds here is the immuneACCESS table cut down to in-frame rearrangements. Part of the clones is not present; checked against another copy, under half of the missing clones reflect an unresolved V gene, and the others are unexplained. The sample yields 100,000 or so clones; about 77% were counted once. The top ten clonotypes cover 4.9% of the sample. The source material was PBMCs. The receptor source for this set is a woman between 40 and 50 years old in good health and CMV-seronegative.

The gene calls are TRBV2 and TRBJ1-1; TRBD1 matches at 7 bases. V lost 4 bases and J lost 0; bases outside the gene matches: 2. The CDR3 is 14 residues long. Germline V gene lookup returns CDR1 SNHLY and CDR2 FYNNEI. Here the CDR3 DNA reads TGTGCCAGCAGTGGGGACAGTATGAACACTGAAGCTTTCTTT. It encodes CASSGDSMNTEAFF.

The CDR3 bases are TGTGCCAGCAGCTTGCCGTCAGGCGGGGATACGCAGTATTTT. This translates into CASSLPSGGDTQYF. This chain joins TRBV5-6 and TRBJ2-3; D perhaps matches TRBD2 (5 bases). CDR1 and CDR2 from the germline V gene are SGHDT and YYEEEE. The CDR3 length is 14 residues. V dropped 1 base and J dropped 6 bases, with 12 bases sitting between them.

This chain links TRBV4-3 with TRBJ1-2; the D gene is possibly TRBD1 (5 bases). V was shortened by 1 base and J by 0 bases, with 12 bases between the two germline ends. The CDR3 extends over 16 amino acids. The germline V gene encodes CDR1 LGHNA and CDR2 YSLEER. In nucleotides, the CDR3 is TGCGCCAGCAGCCAAGCCGGGCAGACAGCTAACTATGGCTACACCTTC. This encodes CASSQAGQTANYGYTF.

The chain combines TRBV7-2 with TRBJ1-2; 9 bases agree with TRBD1. Trimming took 1 base from V and 5 from J; bases not matched to a gene: 5. The CDR3 covers 15 residues. In germline, CDR1 is SGHTA, CDR2 FQGNSA. The CDR3 bases are TGTGCCAGCAGCTTAGATCCGGGACAGGGTTATGGCTACACCTTC. This sequence encodes CASSLDPGQGYGYTF.

The chain links TRBV11-2 to TRBJ1-4, with unresolved D. The length of the CDR3 is 14 residues. V gave up 5 bases and J gave up 3 bases, with 10 bases separating them. Germline lookup yields CDR1 SGHAT and CDR2 FQNNGV. The CDR3 sequence: CASSRHPSNEKLFF. Written as DNA, the CDR3 is TGTGCCAGCAGCCGACACCCGTCTAATGAAAAACTGTTTTTT.

This clone appeared a single time. V usage is TRBV5-8 and J usage is TRBJ1-6, with D perhaps TRBD1 (5 bases). Germline values: CDR1 SGHTS, CDR2 YDEGEE. There are 15 residues in the CDR3. Trimming shortened V by 0 bases and J by 9 bases, and 13 bases separated the two germline ends. The CDR3 region has the DNA TGTGCCAGCAGCTTGGAGGGAAGGGGTGTTTCACCCCTCCACTTT. Its translation is CASSLEGRGVSPLHF.

The rearrangement uses TRBV5-4 and TRBJ2-7; the match to TRBD1 covers 9 bases. Trimming cost V 6 bases and J 6 bases; bases outside gene matches: 7. This CDR3 is 13 amino acids long. Germline lookup yields CDR1 SGHNT and CDR2 YYREEE (reference sequence). The CDR3 region is CASNLGDRAEQYF. The CDR3 DNA follows: TGTGCCAGCAACCTCGGGGACAGGGCCGAGCAGTACTTC.

This sequence joins TRBV5-8 and TRBJ2-7; D may be TRBD2 (6 bases). The germline gives CDR1 SGHTS, CDR2 YDEGEE. CDR3 length: 14 residues. V lost 4 bases to trimming and J lost 6 bases, with 17 bases between them. The CDR3 loop reads CASSLPGLTAEQYF. CDR3 sequence (DNA): TGTGCCAGCAGCCTACCGGGACTTACGGCCGAGCAGTACTTC.

This sequence joins TRBV18 and TRBJ1-4; D is unclear. This CDR3 has 19 residues. In germline, CDR1 is KGHSH, CDR2 LQKENI. V was pared by 6 bases and J by 0 bases, with 23 bases between. The CDR3 loop is CASSPGTVRREATNEKLFF. DNA for the CDR3: TGTGCCAGCTCCCCGGGAACCGTCCGAAGGGAGGCAACTAATGAAAAACTGTTTTTT.

The rearrangement uses TRBV7-9 and TRBJ2-1; D may be TRBD1 (5 bases). This CDR3 comprises 16 residues. Trimming took 1 base from V and 9 from J, leaving 19 bases between them. Per the germline V gene, CDR1 is SEHNR and CDR2 is FQNEAQ (reference sequence). The CDR3 is CASSLESGGASTEQFF. Here the CDR3 DNA reads TGTGCCAGCAGCTTAGAATCGGGTGGGGCTTCGACTGAGCAGTTCTTC.

A single count supports this clone. CDR3 residues: CASRFSGTDTQYF. CDR3 coding DNA: TGTGCCAGCAGGTTCTCGGGGACAGATACGCAGTATTTT. J is TRBJ2-3 and V is TRBV7-3; tentatively, D is TRBD2 (5 bases). V was clipped by 6 bases and J by 3 bases, with 10 bases between them. The CDR3 has 13 residues. Germline V CDR1 and CDR2: SGHTA, FQGTGA.

The chain combines TRBV19 with TRBJ1-1; D is unresolved. Trimming took 3 bases from V and 0 from J, leaving 14 bases between them. This CDR3 contains 16 residues. Germline loops: CDR1 LNHDA, CDR2 SQIVND (reference sequence). The CDR3 here is CASSIASRVMNTEAFF. The CDR3 DNA is TGTGCCAGTAGTATTGCGTCTCGGGTTATGAACACTGAAGCTTTCTTT.

This clone was found once. This chain uses TRBV7-2 with TRBJ2-2; no firm D call. V dropped 1 base and J dropped 10 bases, with 10 bases sitting between them. CDR3 length equals 13 residues. The germline V gene encodes CDR1 SGHTA and CDR2 FQGNSA. Here the CDR3 reads CASSLDYLTELFF. CDR3 coding DNA: TGTGCCAGCAGCTTAGACTACTTAACGGAGCTGTTTTTT.

The chain carries TRBV29-1 and TRBJ1-2, with 7 bases that match TRBD1. CDR3 length: 13 amino acids. CDR1 and CDR2 (germline): SQVTM, ANQGSEA. Trimming cost V 7 bases and J 4 bases; bases outside gene matches: 9. CDR3 protein: CSARTGFAYGYTF. The CDR3 DNA follows: TGCAGCGCCAGGACAGGTTTCGCCTATGGCTACACCTTC.

This clone was counted only a few times. The chain links TRBV4-3 to TRBJ1-6, with D unresolved. Germline V gives CDR1 LGHNA, CDR2 YSLEER. The CDR3 extends over 15 amino acids. V lost 3 bases and J 3 bases, leaving 9 bases between the germline ends. The CDR3 DNA follows: TGCGCCAGCAGCCAGGGCCGTGACTATAATTCACCCCTCCACTTT. This sequence encodes CASSQGRDYNSPLHF.

The chain links TRBV7-2 to TRBJ2-1, with a tentative D call TRBD1 (5 bases). Trimming took 7 bases from V and 3 from J, leaving 13 bases between them. Germline-derived CDR1 and CDR2 are SGHTA and FQGNSA. The CDR3 is 14 amino acids. CDR3 DNA: TGTGCCAGCAACCTAGGGGCTTACTACAATGAGCAGTTCTTC. Its translation: CASNLGAYYNEQFF.

The chain couples TRBV6-5 to TRBJ2-1; 8 bases agree with TRBD2. J lost 8 bases, V lost 5 bases, and 8 bases had no gene match. The CDR3 sequence is 14 residues long. Germline-derived CDR1 and CDR2 are MNHEY and SVGAGI. CDR3 DNA sequence: TGTGCCAGCAGTCCGAGGACTAGCTGGGATGAGCAGTTCTTC. This translates into CASSPRTSWDEQFF.

The chain couples TRBV5-4 to TRBJ1-2; a possible D gene is TRBD1 (6 bases). The CDR3 length is 14 residues. V was trimmed by 4 bases and J by 4 bases, leaving 14 bases between them. CDR1 and CDR2 from the germline V gene are SGHNT and YYREEE (reference sequence). CDR3 in amino acids: CASSPLGGSYGYTF. CDR3 DNA sequence: TGTGCCAGCAGCCCACTAGGGGGAAGCTATGGCTACACCTTC.

The J gene is TRBJ1-6, the V gene TRBV4-1; D not resolved. This CDR3 is built from 12 residues. V was trimmed by 1 base and J by 9 bases, leaving 4 bases between them. Germline CDR1 and CDR2: MGHRA and YSYEKL. CDR3 in DNA: TGCGCCAGCAGCCAAGTTCGTTCACCCCTCCACTTT. As protein: CASSQVRSPLHF.

The rearrangement uses TRBV5-1 and TRBJ1-2; no firm D call. Germline V gives CDR1 SGHRS, CDR2 YFSETQ. This CDR3 contains 14 residues. V shed 5 bases and J shed 6 bases, with 17 bases lying between them. The CDR3 coding sequence is TGCGCCAGCAGTAATTCGGGGTATGGTGATGGCTACACCTTC. Translation gives CASSNSGYGDGYTF.

The rearrangement uses TRBV2 and TRBJ1-5; TRBD1 is a possible D gene (5 bases). V was trimmed by 7 bases and J by 1 base, leaving 8 bases between them. The CDR3 is 13 residues long. Per germline, CDR1 SNHLY and CDR2 FYNNEI. The CDR3 spells CASKPGSNQPQHF. CDR3 nucleotides: TGTGCCAGCAAGCCAGGGAGCAATCAGCCCCAGCATTTT.

The chain carries TRBV5-1 and TRBJ1-2; D possibly corresponds to TRBD1 (6 bases). Between the trimmed V and J ends, which lost 4 bases and 3 bases, there was a span of 16 bases. The CDR3 has 15 amino acids. CDR1 SGHRS and CDR2 YFSETQ come from the germline V gene. The CDR3 nucleotides read TGCGCCAGCAGCCCTTTGGGGGCCTCAGACTATGGCTACACCTTC. Residues: CASSPLGASDYGYTF. Filled out from reference TRBV5-1 and TRBJ1-2, the complete variable domain reads KAGVTQTPRYLIKTRGQQVTLSCSPISGHRSVSWYQQTPGQGLQFLFEYFSETQRNKGNFPGRFSGRQFSNSRSEMNVSTLELGDSALYLCASSPLGASDYGYTFGSGTRLTVV.

This clone came up a few times. This chain's CDR3 is CASSLDRRAGANVLTF. DNA for the CDR3: TGCGCCAGCAGCCTTGATAGGAGGGCTGGGGCCAACGTCCTGACTTTC. This rearrangement joins TRBV5-1 to TRBJ2-6, with D perhaps matching TRBD2 (6 bases). The CDR3 has 16 residues. Germline CDR1 SGHRS, CDR2 YFSETQ. The germline V and J ends were trimmed by 4 bases and 2 bases, with 13 bases remaining between them. Using reference TRBV5-1 and TRBJ2-6 for the parts outside the CDR3, the full variable domain is KAGVTQTPRYLIKTRGQQVTLSCSPISGHRSVSWYQQTPGQGLQFLFEYFSETQRNKGNFPGRFSGRQFSNSRSEMNVSTLELGDSALYLCASSLDRRAGANVLTFGAGSRLTVL.

The gene calls are TRBV6-5 and TRBJ1-6; D unclear. In germline, CDR1 is MNHEY, CDR2 SVGAGI. CDR3 size: 13 residues. The CDR3 spells CAARRGKDSPLHF. CDR3 nucleotides: TGTGCTGCTCGACGGGGAAAAGATTCACCCCTCCACTTT.

About this clone: An end of the junction does not agree with germline; a read error may underlie this. The chain couples TRBV29-1 to TRBJ1-2; D remains unclear. Germline CDR1 and CDR2: SQVTM and ANQGSEA. The CDR3 extends over 15 amino acids. The CDR3 here is CSVERRHESNYGYSF. CDR3 coding DNA: TGCAGCGTTGAAAGGAGGCACGAGAGTAACTATGGCTACTCCTTC.

The rearrangement joins TRBV14 to TRBJ1-2; D call uncertain. Per the germline V gene, CDR1 is SGHDN and CDR2 is FVKESK. V was cut by 6 bases and J by 3 bases, with 20 bases left in between. The CDR3 contains 16 residues. DNA for the CDR3: TGTGCCAGCAGTCGCTTGGACTTCTTGCGCGACTATGGCTACACCTTC. Amino acid sequence: CASSRLDFLRDYGYTF.

V is TRBV2 and J is TRBJ2-1; possibly TRBD1 for D (7 bases). V lost 7 bases and J lost 4, with 17 bases in between. CDR1 and CDR2 from the germline V gene are SNHLY and FYNNEI. The CDR3 is 15 residues long. CDR3 loop: CASTAGGTGYNEQFF. CDR3 sequence (DNA): TGTGCCAGCACAGCAGGGGGGACCGGGTACAATGAGCAGTTCTTC.

CDR3 nucleotide sequence: TGTGCCACCAGCAGAGATGGGGCCACGTTAGGGGGAAACACCATATATTTT. The encoded protein is CATSRDGATLGGNTIYF. The rearrangement links TRBV15 to TRBJ1-3; D perhaps matches TRBD1 (5 bases). Germline CDR1 and CDR2: LNHNV and YYDKDF (reference sequence). The CDR3 spans 17 residues. Trimming pared 0 bases from V and 4 bases from J, leaving 16 bases between.

This rearrangement joins TRBV7-2 to TRBJ1-1; D is perhaps TRBD1 (5 bases). Germline CDR1 SGHTA, CDR2 FQGNSA. The CDR3 consists of 14 residues. With 3 bases removed from V and 1 base from J, the gap between germline ends came to 9 bases. In DNA form, the CDR3 reads TGTGCCAGCAGCTTTCAAAGGGGGAACACTGAAGCTTTCTTT. Translating it yields CASSFQRGNTEAFF.

This clone appeared a few times. This rearrangement joins TRBV6-1 to TRBJ2-3, with D hard to call. Trimming stripped 1 base from V and 1 base from J, with 9 bases between. CDR1 and CDR2 (germline): MNHNS, SASEGT. This CDR3 region has 15 residues. The CDR3 region is CASSEGAIRTDTQYF. CDR3 bases: TGTGCCAGCAGTGAAGGGGCGATACGCACAGATACGCAGTATTTT.

V is TRBV4-3 and J is TRBJ2-3; 9 bases line up with TRBD2. Trimming at V came to 3 bases and at J to 8 bases, leaving 18 bases not matched to a gene. The CDR3 consists of 18 residues. Germline assignment: CDR1 LGHNA and CDR2 YSLEER. The CDR3 loop is CASSHPRRGGLVEGTQYF. In DNA form, the CDR3 reads TGCGCCAGCAGCCACCCCCGGCGGGGGGGCCTAGTGGAGGGTACGCAGTATTTT.

Only one count was recorded for this clone. CDR3 sequence reads: CASSLAPGMSAEAFF. The CDR3 DNA sequence: TGTGCCAGCAGCTTAGCGCCGGGGATGAGCGCTGAAGCTTTCTTT. The V and J genes are TRBV7-2 and TRBJ1-1; D remains ambiguous. Per germline, CDR1 SGHTA and CDR2 FQGNSA. The germline V and J ends were trimmed by 0 bases and 6 bases, with 14 bases remaining between them. CDR3 length: 15 amino acids.